Below, 3 T cell receptor beta chains from the same sample are listed, as sequenced in a study of CD8+ T cells in alopecia areata. cDNA serving as the sequencing template came from extracted, reverse transcribed RNA. Profiled with immunoSEQ multiplex PCR; TCRdb holds only in-frame clones, not every one. There are some 220,000 clones in the sample; less than 75% occur only once, and roughly 1.4% lies in the top ten. Treatment of the sample: oral pan-JAK inhibitor, 5-10 mg twice daily. The sample in question was CD4+ T cells sorted from blood, obtained at week 4, from a patient treated with tofacitinib. These receptor sequences come from a human donor with alopecia areata.

This clone has just a few counts. The chain carries TRBV7-8 and TRBJ2-3; 8 positions agree with TRBD2. V lost 2 bases to trimming and J lost 0 bases; unmatched junction nucleotides: 13. The germline gives CDR1 SGHVS, CDR2 FQNEAQ. CDR3 length equals 19 residues. The CDR3 loop reads CASSLFTSSGGLSTDTQYF. DNA of the CDR3: TGTGCCAGCAGCTTATTTACTTCCAGCGGGGGTCTTAGCACAGATACGCAGTATTTT. The whole variable domain, remainder taken from reference TRBV7-8 and TRBJ2-3, is GAGVSQSPRYKVAKRGQDVALRCDPISGHVSLFWYQQALGQGPEFLTYFQNEAQLDKSGLPSDRFFAERPEGSVSTLKIQRTQQEDSAVYLCASSLFTSSGGLSTDTQYFGPGTRLTVL.

This sequence joins TRBV15 and TRBJ2-5, with D unclear. Per the germline V gene, CDR1 is LNHNV and CDR2 is YYDKDF (reference sequence). V lost 0 bases and J lost 4, with 12 bases in between. The CDR3 contains 15 residues. CDR3 sequence: CATSREHLLGETQYF. As DNA, the CDR3 is TGTGCCACCAGCAGAGAACATTTGCTAGGAGAGACCCAGTACTTC.

As DNA, the CDR3 is TGCGCCAGCAGCCAAGAGGCTAGCGTGGAGACCCAGTACTTC. It specifies CASSQEASVETQYF. This chain connects TRBV4-3 to TRBJ2-5, with D perhaps TRBD2 (6 bases). Deletions cut 0 bases from V and 5 bases from J, with 10 bases between. The CDR3 loop spans 14 amino acids. Germline-derived CDR1 and CDR2 are LGHNA and YSLEER.